Below are 28 T cell receptor beta chains sequenced from a single sample in a study of T cell responses to AZD1222 COVID-19 vaccine. Repertoires were generated with immunoSEQ multiplex PCR, while TCRdb's copy carries only in-frame clones and drops some. The sample holds some 96,000 clones, around 90% seen once. Here the sequenced sample was peripheral blood, taken on day 0 of AZD1222 vaccination. The source of these receptors is an adult in good health.

The chain recombines TRBV13 with TRBJ2-3; TRBD2 agrees at 11 bases. Trimming took 5 bases from V and 1 from J; bases not matched to a gene: 11. This CDR3 has 18 amino acids. Germline CDR1 and CDR2: PRHDT and FYEKMQ (reference sequence). CDR3 sequence (DNA): TGTGCCAGCAGCCTCGGGACTAGCGGAAGCCCGCGCACAGATACGCAGTATTTT. Its translation: CASSLGTSGSPRTDTQYF.

This chain joins TRBV28 and TRBJ1-6; a possible D gene is TRBD1 (6 bases). Trimming pared 6 bases from V and 0 bases from J, leaving 21 bases between. The germline gives CDR1 MDHEN, CDR2 SYDVKM. The CDR3 loop spans 19 amino acids. DNA for the CDR3: TGTGCCAGCAGGGAAAGGGGGTCCCACTTCAGCTCCTATAATTCACCCCTCCACTTT. It translates to CASRERGSHFSSYNSPLHF.

J is TRBJ2-5 and V is TRBV18; TRBD1 matches 10 bases. The CDR3 totals 15 residues. Germline trimming cut 6 bases from V and 1 base from J; bases unmatched to any gene: 5. Per the germline V gene, CDR1 is KGHSH and CDR2 is LQKENI. The CDR3 sequence is CASSSGQGVQETQYF. The CDR3 DNA sequence: TGTGCCAGCTCTTCCGGACAGGGGGTCCAAGAGACCCAGTACTTC.

The V call is TRBV28, the J call TRBJ1-3, with 7 bases lining up with TRBD1. Germline CDR1 reads MDHEN; CDR2 reads SYDVKM. The CDR3 extends over 15 amino acids. V lost 5 bases and J lost 2; bases outside the gene matches: 6. CDR3 residues: CASSEYRGAGNTIYF. The CDR3, as DNA: TGTGCCAGCAGTGAGTACAGGGGTGCTGGAAACACCATATATTTT. Complete variable domain (other parts from reference TRBV28 and TRBJ1-3): DVKVTQSSRYLVKRTGEKVFLECVQDMDHENMFWYRQDPGLGLRLIYFSYDVKMKEKGDIPEGYSVSREKKERFSLILESASTNQTSMYLCASSEYRGAGNTIYFGEGSWLTVV.

This sequence joins TRBV30 and TRBJ1-1; no clear D gene. The germline gives CDR1 GTSNPN, CDR2 SVGIG (reference sequence). The CDR3 totals 10 residues. V dropped 8 bases and J dropped 11 bases, with 15 bases sitting between them. The DNA of the CDR3 is TGTGCCGGGAATCCCCCATACGCTTTCTTT. Translating gives CAGNPPYAFF.

There are a few counts of this clone. The gene calls are TRBV9 and TRBJ2-2, with unresolved D. Germline-derived CDR1 and CDR2 are SGDLS and YYNGEE. Trimming took 4 bases from V and 3 from J, leaving 7 bases between them. CDR3 length: 13 amino acids. CDR3: CASSFTYTGELFF. The CDR3 DNA follows: TGTGCCAGCAGCTTTACCTACACCGGGGAGCTGTTTTTT.

This clone was counted once. The chain uses TRBV6-5 and TRBJ1-2, with 10 bases lining up with TRBD1. Unmatched junction bases numbered 10, after V lost 5 bases and J lost 7 bases. CDR3 size: 15 residues. CDR1 and CDR2 from the germline V gene are MNHEY and SVGAGI. This CDR3 reads CASSQQTGGDTGYTF. DNA for the CDR3: TGTGCCAGCAGTCAGCAGACAGGGGGCGATACTGGCTACACCTTC.

The chain combines TRBV3-1 (or the pseudogene TRBV3-2) with TRBJ2-5; no clear D gene. The germline CDR1 and CDR2 sequences are LGHDT and YNNKEL (reference sequence). The CDR3 totals 13 residues. Trimming took 1 base from V and 5 from J, leaving 8 bases between them. The CDR3 loop reads CASSQVPGETQYF. The DNA for the CDR3 is TGTGCCAGCAGCCAAGTGCCCGGGGAGACCCAGTACTTC.

The gene calls are TRBV11-3 and TRBJ2-1, with 10 bases aligning to TRBD1. J lost 6 bases, V lost 4 bases, and 9 bases had no gene match. CDR3 length: 16 residues. Germline V CDR1 and CDR2: SGHNT, YENEEA. The CDR3 DNA is TGTGCCAGCAGCTCAGGGGACAGGGGAAATGGCAATGAGCAGTTCTTC. This gives the protein CASSSGDRGNGNEQFF.

The chain couples TRBV6-9 to TRBJ2-2, with D perhaps matching TRBD2 (5 bases). The V end lost 0 bases, the J end lost 1 base, and 9 bases lay between the germline ends. The CDR3 runs to 16 residues. The V gene's germline CDR1 is MNHGY and CDR2 SVAAGI. The CDR3 region is CASSYSSGMNTGELFF. The CDR3 DNA reads TGTGCCAGCAGTTATTCCAGCGGAATGAACACCGGGGAGCTGTTTTTT.

The V gene is TRBV28, the J gene TRBJ2-5, with D perhaps TRBD2 (6 bases). V dropped 3 bases and J dropped 5 bases, with 10 bases sitting between them. CDR3 length equals 13 residues. The germline CDR1 and CDR2 sequences are MDHEN and SYDVKM. The CDR3 reads CASSLAGRETQYF. The CDR3 region has the DNA TGTGCCAGCAGTTTGGCGGGAAGGGAGACCCAGTACTTC.

V and J are TRBV10-3 and TRBJ2-7, with D hard to call. This CDR3 region has 15 residues. The germline V gene encodes CDR1 ENHRY and CDR2 SYGVKD. The germline V and J ends were trimmed by 2 bases and 2 bases, with 13 bases remaining between them. DNA for the CDR3: TGTGCCATCAGTGAGATCGCCGGCCACCCCTACGAGCAGTACTTC. This encodes CAISEIAGHPYEQYF.

This chain connects TRBV28 to TRBJ1-1, with a tentative D call TRBD1 (6 bases). Trimming took off 6 bases at V and 0 bases at J, with 14 bases between the two ends. The CDR3 sequence is 15 residues long. Germline V gives CDR1 MDHEN, CDR2 SYDVKM. In DNA, the CDR3 is TGTGCCAGCAGGAAGACAGGTCTAATGAACACTGAAGCTTTCTTT. It translates to CASRKTGLMNTEAFF. The full variable domain, its missing parts supplied by reference TRBV28 and TRBJ1-1, is DVKVTQSSRYLVKRTGEKVFLECVQDMDHENMFWYRQDPGLGLRLIYFSYDVKMKEKGDIPEGYSVSREKKERFSLILESASTNQTSMYLCASRKTGLMNTEAFFGQGTRLTVV.

This chain joins TRBV5-4 and TRBJ2-1, with TRBD2 identical over 11 bases. The junction had 2 bases not matched to a gene; V was cut back by 4 bases and J by 5 bases. The CDR3 has 14 residues. Germline V lookup: CDR1 SGHNT, CDR2 YYREEE (reference sequence). Here the CDR3 reads CASSPGLADNEQFF. CDR3 nucleotides: TGTGCCAGCAGCCCGGGACTAGCGGACAATGAGCAGTTCTTC.

The chain recombines TRBV4-1 with TRBJ1-3, with 8 bases fitting TRBD1. CDR1 is MGHRA, CDR2 YSYEKL, per germline. Germline trimming cut 0 bases from V and 4 bases from J; bases unmatched to any gene: 11. This CDR3 has 18 residues. DNA for the CDR3: TGCGCCAGCAGCCAAGATAAGTGGCAGGGGGCATCCGGAAACACCATATATTTT. Amino acid sequence: CASSQDKWQGASGNTIYF.

This clone occurred once. The chain joins TRBV18 to TRBJ2-1, with TRBD2 identical over 15 bases. This CDR3 is built from 17 residues. In germline, CDR1 is KGHSH, CDR2 LQKENI. The J segment lost 6 bases and the V segment lost 3 bases, leaving 6 bases of the junction unmatched. CDR3 protein: CASSPWTSGRGFNEQFF. The CDR3, as DNA: TGTGCCAGCTCACCCTGGACTAGCGGGAGGGGTTTCAATGAGCAGTTCTTC.

V and J are TRBV5-1 and TRBJ1-5, with a tentative D call TRBD1 (6 bases). The CDR3 is made up of 17 amino acids. The germline V gene has CDR1 SGHRS and CDR2 YFSETQ. The V end lost 4 bases, the J end lost 2 bases, and 19 bases lay between the germline ends. The CDR3 DNA sequence: TGCGCCAGCAGCGCGACGGGACTAGGGGGTGGCAATCAGCCCCAGCATTTT. Translation: CASSATGLGGGNQPQHF.

The rearrangement joins TRBV20-1 to TRBJ1-1; tentative D call: TRBD1 (5 bases). V was cut by 3 bases and J by 4 bases, with 9 bases left in between. Germline V gene sequence: CDR1 DFQATT, CDR2 SNEGSKA (reference sequence). The length of the CDR3 is 12 residues. The CDR3 sequence: CSASGASTEAFF. Here the CDR3 DNA reads TGCAGTGCTAGTGGGGCAAGCACTGAAGCTTTCTTT.

The chain recombines TRBV2 with TRBJ2-5; D is possibly TRBD1 or TRBD2 (5 bases each). This CDR3 has 14 residues. Per germline, CDR1 SNHLY and CDR2 FYNNEI. Trimming stripped 8 bases from V and 7 bases from J, with 20 bases between. For the CDR3, the DNA is TGTGCCAGCCATCCGCCGGGACCTACCGGGACCCAGTACTTC. This sequence encodes CASHPPGPTGTQYF.

J is TRBJ2-2 and V is TRBV2; 9 positions agree with TRBD2. J was trimmed by 5 bases and V by 7 bases; bases with no gene match: 11. CDR1 and CDR2 from the germline V gene are SNHLY and FYNNEI. CDR3 length: 16 residues. This CDR3 is CASTAGTSLLTGELFF. The CDR3 coding sequence is TGTGCCAGCACCGCCGGGACTAGCCTCTTGACCGGGGAGCTGTTTTTT.

A single count supports this clone. This chain links TRBV30 with TRBJ1-5; D is unresolved. This CDR3 comprises 13 residues. Germline loops: CDR1 GTSNPN, CDR2 SVGIG (reference sequence). V was trimmed by 4 bases and J by 4 bases, leaving 11 bases between them. The CDR3 here is CAWNPSPNQPQHF. The CDR3, as DNA: TGTGCCTGGAACCCCAGTCCAAATCAGCCCCAGCATTTT.

The chain joins TRBV19 to TRBJ2-7; TRBD2 agrees at 9 bases. Germline V gene sequence: CDR1 LNHDA, CDR2 SQIVND (reference sequence). The CDR3 has 16 amino acids. V lost 5 bases, J lost 4 bases, and 12 bases stayed unmatched. CDR3 sequence reads: CASSPRGAGGPYEQYF. The CDR3 nucleotides are TGTGCCAGTAGTCCCCGGGGAGCGGGAGGCCCTTACGAGCAGTACTTC.

Here the CDR3 DNA reads TGTGCCAGCAGTTTAACAGCAGGGGATGGCTACACCTTC. It codes for CASSLTAGDGYTF. The chain couples TRBV28 to TRBJ1-2; a possible D gene is TRBD1 (6 bases). The CDR3 contains 13 residues. Between the trimmed V and J ends, which lost 2 bases and 6 bases, there was a span of 10 bases. CDR1 is MDHEN and CDR2 is SYDVKM in the germline V gene.

The genes are TRBV28 and TRBJ1-1; D not resolved. Trimming stripped 6 bases from V and 0 bases from J, with 11 bases between. Germline values: CDR1 MDHEN, CDR2 SYDVKM. The CDR3 consists of 14 residues. The DNA for the CDR3 is TGTGCCAGCAGCCCAAGTTCGGTGAACACTGAAGCTTTCTTT. Translated, it gives CASSPSSVNTEAFF.

The chain employs TRBV15 and TRBJ2-7; 11 bases map to TRBD2. The CDR3 runs to 17 residues. Trimming cost V 1 base and J 4 bases; bases outside gene matches: 9. In germline, CDR1 is LNHNV, CDR2 YYDKDF (reference sequence). CDR3 sequence reads: CATSRGTTSGSIYEQYF. DNA of the CDR3: TGTGCCACCAGCAGAGGAACAACTAGCGGGAGTATATACGAGCAGTACTTC.

This clone was seen just once. The chain combines TRBV27 with TRBJ2-3; perhaps D is TRBD1 or TRBD2 (5 bases each). In germline, CDR1 is MNHEY, CDR2 SMNVEV (reference sequence). The CDR3 length is 14 residues. V was pared by 4 bases and J by 8 bases, with 16 bases between. For the CDR3, the DNA is TGTGCCAGCAGTTGGGGACCTTCCCCGAGTACGCAGTATTTT. Translated: CASSWGPSPSTQYF.

V and J are TRBV5-1 and TRBJ2-3; 7 nucleotides align to TRBD1. Germline CDR1 SGHRS, CDR2 YFSETQ. J lost 4 bases, V lost 6 bases, and 11 bases had no gene match. The CDR3 contains 15 residues. DNA for the CDR3: TGCGCCAGCACCCAGGTAGGGACAGCCCCAGATACGCAGTATTTT. This codes for CASTQVGTAPDTQYF.

This clone came up once. The chain has TRBV18 and TRBJ1-5; perhaps TRBD1 as D (5 bases). V was cut by 2 bases and J by 5 bases, with 10 bases left in between. The germline V gene has CDR1 KGHSH and CDR2 LQKENI. This CDR3 has 14 residues. The CDR3 region has the DNA TGTGCCAGCTCACCAATAGGAGGGGATCAGCCCCAGCATTTT. Translation gives CASSPIGGDQPQHF.